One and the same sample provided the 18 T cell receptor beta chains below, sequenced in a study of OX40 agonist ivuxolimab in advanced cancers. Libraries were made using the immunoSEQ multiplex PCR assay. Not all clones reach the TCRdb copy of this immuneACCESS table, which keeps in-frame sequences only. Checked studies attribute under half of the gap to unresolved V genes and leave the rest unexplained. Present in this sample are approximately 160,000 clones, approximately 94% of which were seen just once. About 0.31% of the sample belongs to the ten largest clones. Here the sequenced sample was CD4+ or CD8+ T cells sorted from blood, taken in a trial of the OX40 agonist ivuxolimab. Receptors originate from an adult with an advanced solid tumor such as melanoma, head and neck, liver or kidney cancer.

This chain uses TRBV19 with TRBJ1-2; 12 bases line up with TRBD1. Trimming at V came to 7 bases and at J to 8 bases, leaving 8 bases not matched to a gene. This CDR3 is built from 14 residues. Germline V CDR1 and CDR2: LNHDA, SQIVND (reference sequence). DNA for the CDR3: TGTGCCAGTAATTCTGGGACAGGGGGCGCGGGCTACACCTTC. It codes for CASNSGTGGAGYTF.

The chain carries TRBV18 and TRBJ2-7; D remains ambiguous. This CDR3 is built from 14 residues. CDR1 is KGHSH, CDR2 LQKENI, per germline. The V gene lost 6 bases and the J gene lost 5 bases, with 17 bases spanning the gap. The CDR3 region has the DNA TGTGCCAGCTCCCAAAAACGACACACCGACGAGCAGTACTTC. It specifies CASSQKRHTDEQYF.

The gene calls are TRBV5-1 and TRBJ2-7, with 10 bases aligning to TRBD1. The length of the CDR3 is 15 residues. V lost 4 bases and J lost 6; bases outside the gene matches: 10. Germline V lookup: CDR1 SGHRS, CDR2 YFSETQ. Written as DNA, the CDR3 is TGCGCCAGCAGCCCTGGGACAGGGGTGGCCCGCGAGCAGTACTTC. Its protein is CASSPGTGVAREQYF. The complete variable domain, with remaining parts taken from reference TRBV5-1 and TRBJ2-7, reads KAGVTQTPRYLIKTRGQQVTLSCSPISGHRSVSWYQQTPGQGLQFLFEYFSETQRNKGNFPGRFSGRQFSNSRSEMNVSTLELGDSALYLCASSPGTGVAREQYFGPGTRLTVT.

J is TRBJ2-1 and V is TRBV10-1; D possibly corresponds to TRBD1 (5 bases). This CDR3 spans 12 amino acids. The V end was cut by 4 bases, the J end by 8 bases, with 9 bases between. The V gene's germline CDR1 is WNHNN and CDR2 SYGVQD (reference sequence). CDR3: CASSGQGDEQFF. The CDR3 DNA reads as TGCGCCAGCAGTGGGCAGGGTGATGAGCAGTTCTTC.

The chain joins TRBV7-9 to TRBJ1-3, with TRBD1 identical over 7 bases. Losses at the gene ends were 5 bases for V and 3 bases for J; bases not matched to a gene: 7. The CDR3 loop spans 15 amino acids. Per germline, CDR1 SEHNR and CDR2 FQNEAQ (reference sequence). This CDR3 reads CASSLGTVGGNTIYF. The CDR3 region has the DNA TGTGCCAGCAGCCTCGGGACAGTTGGTGGAAACACCATATATTTT.

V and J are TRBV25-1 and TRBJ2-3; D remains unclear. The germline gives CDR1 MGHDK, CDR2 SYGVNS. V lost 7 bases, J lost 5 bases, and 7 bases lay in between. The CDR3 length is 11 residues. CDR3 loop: CASTRRDTQYF. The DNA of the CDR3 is TGTGCCAGCACCCGTAGAGATACGCAGTATTTT. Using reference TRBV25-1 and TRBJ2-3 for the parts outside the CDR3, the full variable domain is EADIYQTPRYLVIGTGKKITLECSQTMGHDKMYWYQQDPGMELHLIHYSYGVNSTEKGDLSSESTVSRIRTEHFPLTLESARPSHTSQYLCASTRRDTQYFGPGTRLTVL.

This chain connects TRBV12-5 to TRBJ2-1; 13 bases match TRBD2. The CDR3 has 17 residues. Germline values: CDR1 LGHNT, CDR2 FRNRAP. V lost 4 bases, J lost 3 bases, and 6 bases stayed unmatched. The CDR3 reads CASGSTGLAGVYNEQFF. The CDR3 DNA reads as TGTGCTAGTGGTTCTACCGGACTAGCGGGAGTCTACAATGAGCAGTTCTTC.

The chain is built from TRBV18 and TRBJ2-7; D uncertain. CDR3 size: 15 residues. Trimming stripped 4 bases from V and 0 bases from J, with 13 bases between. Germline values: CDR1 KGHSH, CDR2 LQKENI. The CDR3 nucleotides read TGTGCCAGCTCACGGCGGCAGATGAGCTCCTACGAGCAGTACTTC. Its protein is CASSRRQMSSYEQYF.

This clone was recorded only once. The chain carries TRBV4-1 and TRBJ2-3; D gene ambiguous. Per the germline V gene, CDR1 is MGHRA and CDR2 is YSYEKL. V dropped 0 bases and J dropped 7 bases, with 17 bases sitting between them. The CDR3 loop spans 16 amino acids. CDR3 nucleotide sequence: TGCGCCAGCAGCCAAGATCAGTCGGAGAGATTAAATACGCAGTATTTT. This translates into CASSQDQSERLNTQYF.

CDR3 region: CASSQVGGVVRNEQFF. The CDR3 DNA follows: TGTGCCAGCAGCCAGGTCGGCGGGGTGGTAAGGAATGAGCAGTTCTTC. The chain combines TRBV7-2 with TRBJ2-1, with a possible D match to TRBD2 (6 bases). The CDR3 length is 16 residues. Germline loops: CDR1 SGHTA, CDR2 FQGNSA. V lost 5 bases and J 7 bases, leaving 21 bases between the germline ends. The full variable domain, with the rest looked up from reference TRBV7-2 and TRBJ2-1, is GAGVSQSPSNKVTEKGKDVELRCDPISGHTALYWYRQSLGQGLEFLIYFQGNSAPDKSGLPSDRFSAERTGGSVSTLTIQRTQQEDSAVYLCASSQVGGVVRNEQFFGPGTRLTVL.

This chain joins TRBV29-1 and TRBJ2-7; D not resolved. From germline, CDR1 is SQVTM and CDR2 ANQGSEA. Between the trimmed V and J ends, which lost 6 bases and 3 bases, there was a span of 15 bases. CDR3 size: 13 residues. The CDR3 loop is CSVSWGRNYEQYF. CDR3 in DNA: TGCAGCGTATCCTGGGGTCGTAACTACGAGCAGTACTTC.

The CDR3 region is CASSQEDGTRHFTNYGYTF. Written as DNA, the CDR3 is TGCGCCAGCAGCCAAGAAGACGGAACCCGCCACTTCACTAACTATGGCTACACCTTC. The rearrangement joins TRBV4-3 to TRBJ1-2; D ambiguous. The CDR3 sequence is 19 residues long. Per the germline V gene, CDR1 is LGHNA and CDR2 is YSLEER. V was shortened by 0 bases and J by 0 bases, with 20 bases between the two germline ends.

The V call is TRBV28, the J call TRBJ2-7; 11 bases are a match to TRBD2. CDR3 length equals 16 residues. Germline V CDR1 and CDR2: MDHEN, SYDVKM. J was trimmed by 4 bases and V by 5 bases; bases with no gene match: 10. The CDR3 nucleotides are TGTGCCAGCAGTGCCCCCAGACTAGCGGGGAATTACGAGCAGTACTTC. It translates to CASSAPRLAGNYEQYF.

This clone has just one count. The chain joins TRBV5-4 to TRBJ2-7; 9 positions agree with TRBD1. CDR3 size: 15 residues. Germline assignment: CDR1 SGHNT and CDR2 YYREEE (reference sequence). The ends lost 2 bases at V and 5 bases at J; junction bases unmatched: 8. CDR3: CASSLGTGSWNEQYF. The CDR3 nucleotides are TGTGCCAGCAGCTTAGGGACAGGGTCCTGGAACGAGCAGTACTTC.

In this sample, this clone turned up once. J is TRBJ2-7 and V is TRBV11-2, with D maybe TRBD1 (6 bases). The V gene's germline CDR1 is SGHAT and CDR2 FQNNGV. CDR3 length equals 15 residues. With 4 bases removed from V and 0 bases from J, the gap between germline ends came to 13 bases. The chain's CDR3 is CASSSGTYVSYEQYF. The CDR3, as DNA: TGTGCCAGCAGCTCCGGGACATATGTCTCCTACGAGCAGTACTTC.

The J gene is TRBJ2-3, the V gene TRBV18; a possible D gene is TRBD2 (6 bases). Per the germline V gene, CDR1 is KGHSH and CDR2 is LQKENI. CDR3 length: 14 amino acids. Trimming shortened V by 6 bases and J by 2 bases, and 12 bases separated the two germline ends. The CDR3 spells CASSSGGITDTQYF. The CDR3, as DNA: TGTGCCAGCTCGAGTGGAGGGATCACAGATACGCAGTATTTT.

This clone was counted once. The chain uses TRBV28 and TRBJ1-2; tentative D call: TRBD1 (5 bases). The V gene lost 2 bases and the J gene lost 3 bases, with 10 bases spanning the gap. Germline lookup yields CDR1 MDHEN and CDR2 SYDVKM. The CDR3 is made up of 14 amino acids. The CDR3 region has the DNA TGTGCCAGCAGTTTAGGCAGGGTTGACTATGGCTACACCTTC. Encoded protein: CASSLGRVDYGYTF.

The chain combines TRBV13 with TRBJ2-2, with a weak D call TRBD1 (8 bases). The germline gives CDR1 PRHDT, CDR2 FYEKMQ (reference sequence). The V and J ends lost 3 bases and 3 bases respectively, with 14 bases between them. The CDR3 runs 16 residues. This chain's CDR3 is CASSFRTGRDTGELFF. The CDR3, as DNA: TGTGCCAGCAGCTTCAGGACAGGGAGGGACACCGGGGAGCTGTTTTTT.